A selection of T cell receptor beta chains follows, all from one sample in a study of shared clonotypes between healthy human individuals. Generated by immunoSEQ multiplex PCR, the TCRdb table keeps only in-frame clones and is missing some. The repertoire includes 1.5 million to 2.5 million clones, over 85% of them detected once, and 1% to 1.5% sits in the top ten. Sequencing used naive CD8+ T cells sorted from blood. These receptors originate from a young man in good health. The CDR3 runs from the conserved cysteine through the conserved F or W. A D gene is named only where the DNA matches it firmly. Clone size is stated in some rows and not others, as once, few, many or a class when expanded.

j_call,clone_size,v_call,d_call,cdr3_aa,cdr3_nt
TRBJ1-2,-,TRBV6-5,-,CASSATDSVWRTF,TGTGCCAGCTCAGCAACAGACTCAGTCTGGCGCACCTTC
TRBJ2-2,once,TRBV2,-,CASSEVVTGELFF,TGTGCCAGCAGTGAAGTCGTCACCGGGGAGCTGTTTTTT
TRBJ2-1,once,TRBV30,TRBD2,CAWSGLAGELYNEQFF,TGTGCCTGGAGCGGCCTAGCGGGAGAGTTATACAATGAGCAGTTCTTC
TRBJ2-5,-,TRBV27,TRBD1,CASSFGTGTETQYF,TGTGCCAGCAGTTTCGGGACAGGGACGGAGACCCAGTACTTC
TRBJ2-7,-,TRBV29-1,-,CSVAGWRGSYEQYF,TGCAGCGTTGCAGGGTGGCGGGGCTCCTACGAGCAGTACTTC
TRBJ2-3,-,TRBV4-1,TRBD2,CASSPLAGGPADTQYF,TGCGCCAGCAGCCCGCTAGCGGGAGGGCCCGCAGATACGCAGTATTTT
TRBJ1-1,-,TRBV4-3,-,CASSQEAEMNTEAFF,TGCGCCAGCAGCCAAGAGGCAGAAATGAACACTGAAGCTTTCTTT
TRBJ2-7,-,TRBV9,-,CASSVTGLRGYEQYF,TGTGCCAGCAGCGTAACGGGGTTGAGGGGCTACGAGCAGTACTTC
TRBJ2-5,-,TRBV19,TRBD1,CASTTGGNGWETQYF,TGTGCCAGTACGACAGGGGGTAACGGTTGGGAGACCCAGTACTTC
TRBJ2-5,-,TRBV29-1,-,CSVVSLFTGKVQETQYF,TGCAGCGTTGTATCCTTATTCACAGGGAAAGTACAAGAGACCCAGTACTTC
TRBJ2-5,once,TRBV5-6,TRBD2,CASSLGLAGTQETQYF,TGTGCCAGCAGCTTGGGGCTAGCGGGGACCCAAGAGACCCAGTACTTC
TRBJ2-7,once,TRBV2,-,CASSRESGQYF,TGTGCCAGCAGTCGGGAGTCCGGGCAGTACTTC
TRBJ1-1,-,TRBV5-1,-,CASSYTALDTEAFF,TGCGCCAGCAGCTATACAGCCTTGGACACTGAAGCTTTCTTT